This T cell receptor beta chain derives from a study of CD8+ T cells in alopecia areata. Study-wide results and limits: Scalp sample data also include resident alphabeta T cells from normal skin. Lesional scalp, notably in alopecia totalis/universalis, had clonality above that of normal scalp.

The V gene lost 3 bases and the J gene lost 7 bases, with 4 bases spanning the gap. The V gene's germline CDR1 is SGHRS and CDR2 YFSETQ. The CDR3 contains 11 residues. Extraction and reverse transcription of RNA yielded cDNA as the sequencing template. The table came from immunoSEQ multiplex PCR; TCRdb's copy has only in-frame clones and leaves some out. The sample holds roughly 32,000 clones, about two thirds seen once. Both peripheral blood and punch biopsies of lesional scalp skin were obtained from patients who had alopecia areata. PBMCs were stained for CD3, CD4 and CD8, and CD4+ and CD8+ T cells were sorted. In regard to this clone: The antigen is not known.

V usage is TRBV5-1 and J usage is TRBJ2-2; D not resolved. The sequenced material came from NKG2D-high CD8+ T cells sorted from blood. This sequence was found in a human donor with alopecia areata. The CDR3 is CASSYGGELFF. DNA of the CDR3: TGCGCCAGCAGCTACGGCGGGGAGCTGTTTTTT.